Listed here is a single TCR beta chain. Losses at the gene ends were 5 bases for V and 11 bases for J; bases not matched to a gene: 11. From germline, CDR1 is MDHEN and CDR2 SYDVKM. CDR3 length: 14 amino acids. The assay was run at deep level. The replicate PCRs on unsorted PBMC were given approximately 300 ng DNA, which is tens of thousands of T cell genomes. Assay: immunoSEQ multiplex PCR; the TCRdb copy retains only in-frame clones and omits some. The table includes about 480,000 clones, over 60% detected once. This record comes from a study of shared clonotypes between healthy human individuals. All of the donors resided in Nashville, Tennessee, and each was a Caucasian adult.

This chain joins TRBV28 and TRBJ2-1; 8 positions agree with TRBD1. This sequence was found in a woman in her thirties or forties in good health. Some clones in this sample may be carry-over from other donors' samples. The sample comprised PBMCs. DNA for the CDR3: TGTGCCAGCAGTACCTGGACAGGGAACGGGAAGCAGTTCTTC. Translation gives CASSTWTGNGKQFF. The whole variable domain, filled in from reference TRBV28 and TRBJ2-1, reads DVKVTQSSRYLVKRTGEKVFLECVQDMDHENMFWYRQDPGLGLRLIYFSYDVKMKEKGDIPEGYSVSREKKERFSLILESASTNQTSMYLCASSTWTGNGKQFFGPGTRLTVL.